This passage covers 7 T cell receptor beta chains from one sample sequenced in a study of Graves' ophthalmopathy and Graves' hyperthyroidism. Researchers took RNA transcripts and amplified TCR beta CDR3 regions from them. RT-PCR was first run with HTBI primers, then multiplex PCR in a second round. TCRdb called the multiplex PCR reads again in MiXCR, with one record for every CDR3 protein. Of some 750,000 distinct CDR3 sequences listed, 40% are singletons. Sequencing was performed on peripheral blood. The receptors come from an adult man with Graves' ophthalmopathy.

This clonotype came up a few times. One end of the junction varies from germline; a read error may be responsible. The V call is TRBV2, the J call TRBJ2-3; tentative D call: TRBD2 (5 bases). The V gene's germline CDR1 is SNHLY and CDR2 FYNNEI. This CDR3 is built from 14 residues. The CDR3 coding sequence is TGTGCCATCAGTGACCCCGGAGGTTCAGATACGCAGTATTTT. This gives the protein CAISDPGGSDTQYF.

This clonotype has at least ten counts. The genes are TRBV25-1 and TRBJ1-2; 7 positions match TRBD1. Germline V gives CDR1 MGHDK, CDR2 SYGVNS. Trimming took 2 bases from V and 1 from J; bases not matched to a gene: 1. The CDR3 is 14 amino acids. CDR3 bases: TGTGCCAGCAGTGAAAGGGACAGTAACTATGGCTACACCTTC. Translating it yields CASSERDSNYGYTF.

V and J are TRBV25-1 and TRBJ1-2, with D maybe TRBD1 (5 bases). The CDR3 is 16 residues long. The germline V gene encodes CDR1 MGHDK and CDR2 SYGVNS. Between the trimmed V and J ends, which lost 3 bases and 1 base, there was a span of 15 bases. The CDR3 DNA is TGTGCCAGCAGTGACGATAGGACACGGGGTAACTATGGCTACACCTTC. Encoded protein: CASSDDRTRGNYGYTF.

This chain connects TRBV29-1 to TRBJ2-7; 11 bases are shared with TRBD2. Germline CDR1 reads SQVTM; CDR2 reads ANQGSEA. Losses at the gene ends were 4 bases for V and 7 bases for J; bases not matched to a gene: 9. The CDR3 is made up of 14 amino acids. CDR3: CSVVASGGPGEQYF. In DNA form, the CDR3 reads TGCAGCGTTGTGGCTAGCGGGGGGCCTGGGGAGCAGTACTTC.

Note on this clonotype: This may be a read error, as it is one base from a much larger clone. The rearrangement uses TRBV19 and TRBJ1-5; D uncertain. The V gene's germline CDR1 is LNHDA and CDR2 SQIVND (reference sequence). This CDR3 region has 14 residues. For the CDR3, the DNA is TGTGTCAGTAGTATCCTCGAGAGGAATCAGCCCCAGCATTTT. Translating gives CVSSILERNQPQHF.

The rearrangement links TRBV11-1 to TRBJ2-6; D might be TRBD1 (6 bases). CDR1 is SGHAT, CDR2 FQDESV, per germline (reference sequence). CDR3 length equals 18 residues. V shed 6 bases and J shed 0 bases, with 18 bases lying between them. CDR3 residues: CASSWTEALSSGANVLTF. In DNA, the CDR3 is TGTGCCAGCAGTTGGACAGAGGCTTTAAGCTCTGGGGCCAACGTCCTGACTTTC.

This clonotype was detected ten times or more. The chain is built from TRBV9 and TRBJ1-5; no clear D gene. Germline V gene sequence: CDR1 SGDLS, CDR2 YYNGEE. V lost 0 bases, J lost 2 bases, and 9 bases lay in between. This CDR3 has 15 amino acids. DNA for the CDR3: TGTGCCAGCAGCGTAGCACCCCGACGCAATCAGCCCCAGCATTTT. Amino acid sequence: CASSVAPRRNQPQHF.